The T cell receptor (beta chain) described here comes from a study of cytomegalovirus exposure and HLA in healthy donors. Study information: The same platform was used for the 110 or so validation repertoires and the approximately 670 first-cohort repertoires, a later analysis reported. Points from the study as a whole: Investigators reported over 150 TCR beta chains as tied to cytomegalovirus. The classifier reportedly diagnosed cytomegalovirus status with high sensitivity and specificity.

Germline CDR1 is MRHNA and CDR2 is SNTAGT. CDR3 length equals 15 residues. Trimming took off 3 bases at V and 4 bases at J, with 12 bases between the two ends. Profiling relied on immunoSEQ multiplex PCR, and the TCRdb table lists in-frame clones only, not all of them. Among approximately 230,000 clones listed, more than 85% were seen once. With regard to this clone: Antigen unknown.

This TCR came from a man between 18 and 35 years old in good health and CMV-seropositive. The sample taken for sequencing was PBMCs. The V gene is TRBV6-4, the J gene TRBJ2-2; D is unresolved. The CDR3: CASSERQESTGELFF. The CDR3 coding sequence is TGTGCCAGCAGTGAACGCCAGGAGAGCACCGGGGAGCTGTTTTTT.